This T cell receptor beta chain was identified in a study of monozygotic twins with inflammatory bowel disease. TCRdb reanalyzed the 5' RACE reads and collapses them to one entry per CDR3 protein, without DNA. This sample's clone table lists 170,000 or so distinct CDR3 sequences. General study results and limits: Patient-specific immunosuppressive treatments may have made repertoires more variable. The study found lower TCRbeta diversity (inverse Simpson) in IBD patients than in healthy co-twins.

As for this clonotype: The target antigen is unknown.

CDR1 SGHRS and CDR2 YFSETQ come from the germline V gene. This CDR3 has 16 residues. The TCR originated in a human donor with ulcerative colitis or Crohn's disease, or a healthy co-twin of an affected twin (not recorded which). The source material was blood. The rearrangement links TRBV5-1 to TRBJ2-1; absent DNA, TCRdb's TRBD2 call cannot be checked. CDR3 amino acids: CASSLNGPSSYNEQFF.